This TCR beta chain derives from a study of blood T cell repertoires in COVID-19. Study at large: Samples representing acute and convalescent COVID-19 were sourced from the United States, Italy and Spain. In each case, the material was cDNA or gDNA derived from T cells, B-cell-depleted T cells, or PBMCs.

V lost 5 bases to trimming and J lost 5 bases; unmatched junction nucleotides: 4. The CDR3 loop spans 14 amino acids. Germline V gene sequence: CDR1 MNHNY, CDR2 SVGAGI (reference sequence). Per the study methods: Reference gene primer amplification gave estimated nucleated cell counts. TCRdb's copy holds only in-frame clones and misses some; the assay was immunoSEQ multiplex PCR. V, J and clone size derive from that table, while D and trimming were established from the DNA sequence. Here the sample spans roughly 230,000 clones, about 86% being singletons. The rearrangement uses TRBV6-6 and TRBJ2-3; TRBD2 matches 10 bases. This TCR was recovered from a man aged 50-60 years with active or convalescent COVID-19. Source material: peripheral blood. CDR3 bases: TGTGCCAGCAGTCTAGCGGGGGAGGGAGATACGCAGTATTTT. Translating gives CASSLAGEGDTQYF.